This T cell receptor beta chain was profiled in a study of CD8 T cells in ankylosing spondylitis. Study outcomes and limitations: Characteristic, it appeared, of ankylosing spondylitis blood was a TCR beta motif of 7 or 8 highly homologous variants.

This clonotype has more than one count but fewer than ten. Its antigen is currently unknown. The junction had 9 bases not matched to a gene; V was cut back by 2 bases and J by 7 bases. The CDR3 sequence is 16 residues long. Germline CDR1 is MNHEY and CDR2 is SVGAGI. One entry per CDR3 protein, called by TCRdb with MiXCR from the 5' RACE reads. This sample carries 700,000 to 1,000,000 distinct CDR3 sequences, about 10% of them seen once, and the ten largest clones take 0.51%. V gene TRBV6-5 combines with J gene TRBJ2-1, with 9 bases matching TRBD2. The sample comprised blood, either unsorted or a sorted T cell fraction (not recorded which). The origin of this receptor is a male donor with ankylosing spondylitis. The CDR3 DNA sequence: TGTGCCAGCAGTTACGGGCGGGGGGGCCGAAGGAATGAGCAGTTCTTC. Residues: CASSYGRGGRRNEQFF.